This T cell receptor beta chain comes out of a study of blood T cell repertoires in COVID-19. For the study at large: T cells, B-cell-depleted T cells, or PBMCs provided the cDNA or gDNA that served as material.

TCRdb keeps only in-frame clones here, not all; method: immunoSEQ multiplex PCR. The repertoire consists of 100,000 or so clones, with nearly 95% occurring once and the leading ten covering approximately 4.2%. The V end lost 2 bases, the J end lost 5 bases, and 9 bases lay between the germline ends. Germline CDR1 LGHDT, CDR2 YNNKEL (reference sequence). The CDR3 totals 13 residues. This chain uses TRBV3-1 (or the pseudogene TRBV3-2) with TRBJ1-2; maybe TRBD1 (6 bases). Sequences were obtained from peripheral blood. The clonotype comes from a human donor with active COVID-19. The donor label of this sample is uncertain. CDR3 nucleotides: TGTGCCAGCAGCCAAAACAGGGCATATGGCTACACCTTC. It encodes CASSQNRAYGYTF.